This T cell receptor (beta chain) was sequenced in a study of T cells after yellow fever vaccination. Study-level points and caveats: Though it reached lower strength, the secondary response hit its peak faster, day 5 versus 15. Some clonotypes, a small share, were shared between CD4 and CD8 compartments. Abundant bulk-derived clonotypes could contaminate FACS-sorted repertoires.

Template switching with 5'RACE generated the TCR cDNA and added a universal primer site and UMIs. TCRdb re-called the 5' RACE reads with MiXCR, one entry per CDR3 protein. The table records 600,000 to 750,000 distinct CDR3 sequences, about 12% of them present only once. Trimming shortened V by 0 bases and J by 8 bases, and 14 bases separated the two germline ends. CDR1 SGHDT and CDR2 YYEEEE come from the germline V gene. This CDR3 region has 14 residues. This clonotype showed up just a few times. Its antigen is not known. V is TRBV5-6 and J is TRBJ1-2; tentatively, D is TRBD1 (6 bases). The sample consisted of PBMCs, taken on the day of the yellow fever booster vaccination. The TCR sequence derives from a man younger than 45 who received the YFV17D yellow fever vaccine. The CDR3, as DNA: TGTGCCAGCAGCTTGGCCAGGGGCGTTGTCGGCTACACCTTC. Residues: CASSLARGVVGYTF.